One T cell receptor (beta chain) is described in this entry. Its antigen is not known. Germline V lookup: CDR1 LNHDA, CDR2 SQIVND (reference sequence). V lost 3 bases, J lost 5 bases, and 3 bases stayed unmatched. CDR3 length: 15 amino acids. These data come from a study of radiation and T cells in renal cell carcinoma. General study results and limits: From baseline, blood top tumor clonotypes peaked at 2 weeks post-radiation. No pretreatment tumor biopsies were available for baseline clonotypes.

Time point indicated: blood 4 weeks post-SBRT, at nephrectomy. Stated treatment: 15 Gy SBRT to primary tumor, nephrectomy 4 weeks later. Nephrectomy followed 15 Gy stereotactic body radiation by 4 weeks. The patient's renal cell carcinoma had clear cell pathology. Some clones are missing from TCRdb's copy, which holds only in-frame ones; the method was immunoSEQ multiplex PCR. The table lists under 200,000 clones, roughly nine tenths of them singletons, with over 9% in the top ten. The TCR comes from a woman between 45 and 60 years old with renal cell carcinoma. Sequencing was performed on blood, taken from a patient whose treatment included radiotherapy and nephrectomy. V gene TRBV19 combines with J gene TRBJ2-3; 12 bases agree with TRBD2. CDR3 sequence reads: CASSMTSGGLDTQYF. CDR3 coding DNA: TGTGCCAGTAGTATGACTAGCGGGGGCCTAGATACGCAGTATTTT.